This T cell receptor (beta chain) was observed in a study of cytomegalovirus exposure and HLA in healthy donors. A multiplex PCR was run with 60 Vbeta primers and 13 Jbeta primers. TCRdb's table, derived via immunoSEQ multiplex PCR, lists solely in-frame clones and lacks some. This table lists about 160,000 clones. Sequencing was done on a sample of PBMCs. The TCR sequence derives from an older woman in good health and CMV-seronegative.

The CDR3 loop is CASSSSLRGTDTQYF. The CDR3 DNA follows: TGTGCCAGCAGCTCATCCCTACGGGGCACAGATACGCAGTATTTT. The gene calls are TRBV11-2 and TRBJ2-3; D call uncertain. Germline V gives CDR1 SGHAT, CDR2 FQNNGV. V was shortened by 4 bases and J by 1 base, with 12 bases between the two germline ends. The CDR3 covers 15 residues.